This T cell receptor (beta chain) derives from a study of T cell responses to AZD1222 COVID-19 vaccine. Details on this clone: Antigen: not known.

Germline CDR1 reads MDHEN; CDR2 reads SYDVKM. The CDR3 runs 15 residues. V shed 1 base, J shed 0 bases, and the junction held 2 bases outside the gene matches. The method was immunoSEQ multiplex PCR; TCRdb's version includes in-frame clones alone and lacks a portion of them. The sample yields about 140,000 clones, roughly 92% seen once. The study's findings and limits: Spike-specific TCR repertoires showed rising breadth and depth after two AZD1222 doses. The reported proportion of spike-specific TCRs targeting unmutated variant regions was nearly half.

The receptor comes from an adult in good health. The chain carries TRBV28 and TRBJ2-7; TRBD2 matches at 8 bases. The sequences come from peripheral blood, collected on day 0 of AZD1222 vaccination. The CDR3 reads CASSLYGGASYEQYF. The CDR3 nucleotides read TGTGCCAGCAGTTTATACGGGGGGGCCTCCTACGAGCAGTACTTC.